This T cell receptor (beta chain) was sequenced for a study of cytomegalovirus exposure and HLA in healthy donors. This CDR3 comprises 12 residues. The germline V gene has CDR1 SEHNR and CDR2 FQNEAQ (reference sequence). Details on this clone: At one boundary the junction diverges from the germline segment, which might be a read error.

A multiplex PCR was run with 60 Vbeta primers and 13 Jbeta primers. Sequencing was performed with immunoSEQ multiplex PCR; in TCRdb, only in-frame clones are kept and a portion is missing. The data show around 150,000 clones, roughly 78% seen once. The receptor comes from a man younger than 40 in good health. The chain carries TRBV7-9 and TRBJ1-2; D gene uncertain. Specimen: PBMCs. The CDR3 nucleotides read TGTTCCAGCAGCTTAATTGGGCGAGGCTACACCTTC. Amino acids: CSSSLIGRGYTF.